These 25 T cell receptor beta chains originate from one sample sequenced in a study of cytomegalovirus exposure and HLA in healthy donors. Use of 60 Vbeta and 13 Jbeta primers characterized the PCR. Here immunoSEQ multiplex PCR was the method, and the copy in TCRdb shows in-frame clones only, minus some. This sample carries 150,000 or so clones, more than 80% of them seen once, and the ten largest clones take 4.9%. Sample: PBMCs. These receptors originate from a young woman in good health and CMV-seropositive.

This clone occurred a few times. V and J are TRBV28 and TRBJ2-2, with TRBD1 matching 10 bases. This CDR3 comprises 15 residues. The J segment lost 6 bases and the V segment lost 6 bases, leaving 7 bases of the junction unmatched. CDR1 is MDHEN, CDR2 SYDVKM, per germline. The CDR3 region has the DNA TGTGCCAGCAGGGCCGGGACAGGGGAAGCCGGGGAGCTGTTTTTT. It translates to CASRAGTGEAGELFF. Full variable domain (remainder filled in from reference TRBV28 and TRBJ2-2): DVKVTQSSRYLVKRTGEKVFLECVQDMDHENMFWYRQDPGLGLRLIYFSYDVKMKEKGDIPEGYSVSREKKERFSLILESASTNQTSMYLCASRAGTGEAGELFFGEGSRLTVL.

This clone turned up a few times. The rearrangement links TRBV11-2 to TRBJ2-7, with D perhaps matching TRBD2 (6 bases). Germline CDR1 reads SGHAT; CDR2 reads FQNNGV. There are 15 residues in the CDR3. The V end was cut by 4 bases, the J end by 4 bases, with 17 bases between. The CDR3 sequence is CASSSGVGSGYEQYF. CDR3 coding DNA: TGTGCCAGCAGCTCGGGTGTGGGGAGCGGGTACGAGCAGTACTTC.

This chain connects TRBV30 to TRBJ1-3; the match to TRBD1 covers 9 bases. Germline V gene lookup returns CDR1 GTSNPN and CDR2 SVGIG (reference sequence). Trimming at V came to 7 bases and at J to 4 bases, leaving 2 bases not matched to a gene. This CDR3 comprises 12 residues. CDR3 nucleotide sequence: TGTGCCTTAGGGACAGGGGGAAACACCATATATTTT. Protein product: CALGTGGNTIYF.

The CDR3 nucleotides read TGTGCCAGCGCGGGGGGGCAGAGCACCGGGGAGCTGTTTTTT. Protein sequence: CASAGGQSTGELFF. The chain combines TRBV28 with TRBJ2-2; TRBD2 matches at 9 bases. Germline CDR1 MDHEN, CDR2 SYDVKM. The V gene end was trimmed by 8 bases and the J gene end by 4 bases; junction bases not matched to a gene: 5. The CDR3 is 14 amino acids.

The rearrangement joins TRBV27 to TRBJ1-5; 7 bases agree with TRBD1. This CDR3 region has 13 residues. CDR1 is MNHEY, CDR2 SMNVEV, per germline (reference sequence). The ends lost 8 bases at V and 3 bases at J; junction bases unmatched: 4. The chain's CDR3 is CASSDRFNQPQHF. CDR3 DNA: TGTGCCAGCTCGGACAGGTTCAATCAGCCCCAGCATTTT.

The chain links TRBV28 to TRBJ1-2; D gene uncertain. Germline V gene data show CDR1 as MDHEN and CDR2 as SYDVKM. With 1 base removed from V and 7 bases from J, the gap between germline ends came to 22 bases. The CDR3 has 17 amino acids. This CDR3 is CASSLSMYRSDLVGYTF. For the CDR3, the DNA is TGTGCCAGCAGTTTATCGATGTACCGGTCCGATTTGGTTGGCTACACCTTC.

The V call is TRBV6-6, the J call TRBJ1-6; 7 bases map to TRBD1. Germline CDR1 and CDR2: MNHNY and SVGAGI (reference sequence). With 5 bases clipped from V and 8 bases from J, the junction kept 3 bases outside the gene matches. The CDR3 length is 13 residues. The CDR3 here is CASSDTGDSPLHF. CDR3 nucleotides: TGTGCCAGCAGTGACACAGGGGATTCACCCCTCCACTTT.

The chain uses TRBV14 and TRBJ1-1; the D gene is possibly TRBD1 (6 bases). CDR1 is SGHDN and CDR2 is FVKESK in the germline V gene. V lost 4 bases and J 1 base, leaving 13 bases between the germline ends. This CDR3 has 15 residues. The CDR3 loop reads CASSPLQGKNTEAFF. In DNA, the CDR3 is TGTGCCAGCAGCCCCTTACAGGGAAAGAACACTGAAGCTTTCTTT.

This chain uses TRBV29-1 with TRBJ2-3; no firm D call. Looked up from germline, CDR1 is SQVTM and CDR2 is ANQGSEA. This CDR3 comprises 15 residues. V lost 7 bases to trimming and J lost 0 bases, with 17 bases between them. CDR3 residues: CSAIWRRQSTDTQYF. DNA for the CDR3: TGCAGCGCAATATGGCGGCGGCAGAGCACAGATACGCAGTATTTT.

This chain connects TRBV4-1 to TRBJ1-1; weak D call: TRBD1 (5 bases). V was shortened by 1 base and J by 4 bases, with 13 bases between the two germline ends. CDR3 length: 15 amino acids. Germline loops: CDR1 MGHRA, CDR2 YSYEKL. CDR3 sequence (DNA): TGCGCCAGCAGCCAAGTATGGGGGGTGTCCACTGAAGCTTTCTTT. This gives the protein CASSQVWGVSTEAFF.

The V and J genes are TRBV10-3 and TRBJ2-1; D is ambiguous. This CDR3 region has 11 residues. Germline V gene sequence: CDR1 ENHRY, CDR2 SYGVKD. V was cut by 3 bases and J by 8 bases, with 5 bases left in between. The CDR3 protein is CAISDRDEQFF. In DNA, the CDR3 is TGTGCCATCAGTGACCGGGATGAGCAGTTCTTC.

This clone was seen once. The chain is built from TRBV30 and TRBJ1-5; maybe TRBD1 (6 bases). This CDR3 comprises 17 residues. Trimming removed 2 bases at V and 2 bases at J, with 19 bases between. Germline V gene lookup returns CDR1 GTSNPN and CDR2 SVGIG (reference sequence). CDR3 region: CAWSPGPRGAGNQPQHF. The CDR3 nucleotides are TGTGCCTGGAGTCCGGGTCCCCGGGGGGCAGGCAATCAGCCCCAGCATTTT.

This chain joins TRBV18 and TRBJ1-5; 8 bases map to TRBD1. The CDR3 is 15 amino acids. V lost 2 bases, J lost 4 bases, and 4 bases stayed unmatched. In germline, CDR1 is KGHSH, CDR2 LQKENI. The CDR3 DNA follows: TGTGCCAGCTCACCAGTCTACAGGGGGAATCAGCCCCAGCATTTT. This codes for CASSPVYRGNQPQHF.

This clone turned up a few times. V and J are TRBV7-8 and TRBJ2-5; D might be TRBD1 (6 bases). In germline, CDR1 is SGHVS, CDR2 FQNEAQ. V was pared by 5 bases and J by 6 bases, with 16 bases between. The CDR3 spans 14 residues. The CDR3 here is CASSRTGFGQTQYF. The CDR3 DNA reads as TGTGCCAGCAGCAGAACAGGGTTCGGACAGACCCAGTACTTC.

The chain carries TRBV5-4 and TRBJ2-1, with TRBD2 matching 12 bases. The germline V gene encodes CDR1 SGHNT and CDR2 YYREEE (reference sequence). Losses at the gene ends were 4 bases for V and 12 bases for J; bases not matched to a gene: 8. This CDR3 is 14 amino acids long. CDR3 sequence reads: CASSASGGAFRQFF. CDR3 in DNA: TGTGCCAGCAGCGCTAGCGGGGGGGCCTTTCGGCAGTTCTTC.

The gene calls are TRBV7-2 and TRBJ2-3, with D perhaps matching TRBD2 (5 bases). V lost 3 bases, J lost 2 bases, and 9 bases lay in between. From germline, CDR1 is SGHTA and CDR2 FQGNSA. The CDR3 loop spans 14 amino acids. The CDR3 protein is CASSFSANTDTQYF. Here the CDR3 DNA reads TGTGCCAGCAGCTTTAGCGCGAACACAGATACGCAGTATTTT. The variable domain in full, completed from reference TRBV7-2 and TRBJ2-3, reads GAGVSQSPSNKVTEKGKDVELRCDPISGHTALYWYRQSLGQGLEFLIYFQGNSAPDKSGLPSDRFSAERTGGSVSTLTIQRTQQEDSAVYLCASSFSANTDTQYFGPGTRLTVL.

The J gene is TRBJ1-1, the V gene TRBV5-4; D remains ambiguous. Germline lookup yields CDR1 SGHNT and CDR2 YYREEE (reference sequence). This CDR3 contains 13 residues. Trimming removed 3 bases from V and 5 bases from J, with 11 bases in between. The CDR3 DNA is TGTGCCAGCAGCTCCCCGGAGGAGACTGAAGCTTTCTTT. It translates to CASSSPEETEAFF.

This rearrangement joins TRBV20-1 to TRBJ2-7, with D unclear. The length of the CDR3 is 11 residues. From germline, CDR1 is DFQATT and CDR2 SNEGSKA (reference sequence). Trimming left V 5 bases short and J 3 bases short, with 8 bases between. This chain's CDR3 is CSAPLVYEQYF. The CDR3 nucleotides are TGCAGTGCTCCCCTCGTCTACGAGCAGTACTTC.

The V and J genes are TRBV6-1 and TRBJ2-7, with a weak D call TRBD1 (6 bases). Trimming removed 4 bases at V and 2 bases at J, with 15 bases between. Germline values: CDR1 MNHNS, CDR2 SASEGT. The CDR3 totals 15 residues. CDR3 region: CASSGLWTVAYEQYF. CDR3 sequence (DNA): TGTGCCAGCAGTGGTCTTTGGACAGTAGCCTACGAGCAGTACTTC.

For this clone: One end of the junction is discordant with germline, which a read error may explain. The chain uses TRBV7-9 and TRBJ1-2, with D unresolved. Germline V gives CDR1 SEHNR, CDR2 FQNEAQ (reference sequence). The length of the CDR3 is 17 residues. The CDR3 nucleotides read TGTTCCAGCAGCTTAGCGAATGGAGGAAAAGCTAACTATGGCTACACCTTC. Translation gives CSSSLANGGKANYGYTF.

This sequence joins TRBV4-1 and TRBJ1-1; TRBD1 is a possible D gene (5 bases). Germline V CDR1 and CDR2: MGHRA, YSYEKL. CDR3 length equals 14 residues. Trimming stripped 4 bases from V and 4 bases from J, with 13 bases between. The CDR3 spells CASSPGRGTTEAFF. In DNA, the CDR3 is TGCGCCAGCAGCCCCGGGAGGGGAACCACTGAAGCTTTCTTT.

This sequence joins TRBV30 and TRBJ1-2; tentative D call: TRBD1 (5 bases). The CDR3 is 16 residues long. Germline CDR1 GTSNPN, CDR2 SVGIG (reference sequence). V lost 2 bases and J lost 4, with 20 bases in between. The CDR3 DNA follows: TGTGCCTGGAGTCCCGGACTTAATCGGGGGACCTATGGCTACACCTTC. Its translation is CAWSPGLNRGTYGYTF.

Concerning this clone: The junction departs from germline at one end; a sequencing error may be responsible. The V call is TRBV6-1, the J call TRBJ2-7, with TRBD2 identical over 10 bases. The germline gives CDR1 MNHNS, CDR2 SASEGT. This CDR3 is 15 amino acids long. Here the CDR3 reads CASSNSGGKTYGQYF. The DNA of the CDR3 is TGTGCCAGCTCGAATAGCGGGGGGAAGACCTACGGGCAGTACTTC.

V and J are TRBV27 and TRBJ2-7; 12 nucleotides line up with TRBD1. The CDR3 extends over 14 amino acids. The V and J ends lost 7 bases and 4 bases, in that order; junction bases with no gene match: 5. Germline values: CDR1 MNHEY, CDR2 SMNVEV (reference sequence). CDR3 nucleotides: TGTGCCAGCAAACGGGACAGGGGGCGATACGAGCAGTACTTC. Protein sequence: CASKRDRGRYEQYF.

The chain couples TRBV11-3 to TRBJ2-3; tentative D call: TRBD1 (6 bases). The CDR3 spans 15 residues. Trimming left V 5 bases short and J 2 bases short, with 14 bases between. Germline CDR1 is SGHNT and CDR2 is YENEEA. CDR3 in DNA: TGTGCCAGCAGCATAAGACAGGCCCCCACAGATACGCAGTATTTT. Translated: CASSIRQAPTDTQYF. The full variable domain, with the rest looked up from reference TRBV11-3 and TRBJ2-3, is EAGVVQSPRYKIIEKKQPVAFWCNPISGHNTLYWYLQNLGQGPELLIRYENEEAVDDSQLPKDRFSAERLKGVDSTLKIQPAELGDSAVYLCASSIRQAPTDTQYFGPGTRLTVL.